Each of the 22 T cell receptor beta chains below was sequenced from the same sample in a study of cytomegalovirus exposure and HLA in healthy donors. Using immunoSEQ multiplex PCR, the repertoire was profiled, and TCRdb retains in-frame clones only, with some absent. The table shows around 150,000 clones, with approximately 82% occurring only once. Sequencing used PBMCs. All receptors come from a man aged 30 to 39 in good health and CMV-seropositive.

In its sample, this clone was seen a few times. The chain carries TRBV4-3 and TRBJ1-2; no clear D. Trimming removed 2 bases at V and 2 bases at J, with 15 bases between. The CDR3 runs 16 residues. From germline, CDR1 is LGHNA and CDR2 YSLEER. The CDR3 DNA reads TGCGCCAGCAGCCAATCATCAGCGGGGTGGAACTATGGCTACACCTTC. It yields the protein CASSQSSAGWNYGYTF.

CDR3 nucleotide sequence: TGCGCCAGCAGCCTGGACAGGAAAAGCCTATATGGCTACACCTTC. It encodes CASSLDRKSLYGYTF. The rearrangement joins TRBV10-2 to TRBJ1-2; the match to TRBD1 covers 7 bases. CDR3 length: 15 residues. Per germline, CDR1 WSHSY and CDR2 SAAADI. V shed 6 bases and J 5 bases; nucleotides not matched to a gene: 12.

The rearrangement uses TRBV2 and TRBJ2-3, with TRBD1 identical over 9 bases. The J segment lost 2 bases and the V segment lost 6 bases, leaving 6 bases of the junction unmatched. There are 15 residues in the CDR3. The V gene's germline CDR1 is SNHLY and CDR2 FYNNEI. The CDR3 here is CASSSGTGLTDTQYF. The CDR3 DNA follows: TGTGCCAGCAGCTCCGGGACAGGGCTCACAGATACGCAGTATTTT.

The V call is TRBV29-1, the J call TRBJ2-1; 11 bases line up with TRBD2. The junction had 10 bases not matched to a gene; V was cut back by 5 bases and J by 4 bases. CDR1 is SQVTM and CDR2 is ANQGSEA in the germline V gene. The CDR3 runs to 16 residues. The CDR3 reads CSVSPGLADQYNEQFF. The CDR3 coding sequence is TGCAGCGTTTCCCCGGGACTAGCGGACCAATACAATGAGCAGTTCTTC.

The V call is TRBV10-2, the J call TRBJ2-2, with D perhaps matching TRBD2 (6 bases). The germline CDR1 and CDR2 sequences are WSHSY and SAAADI. The CDR3 spans 16 residues. The V end lost 6 bases, the J end lost 8 bases, and 22 bases lay between the germline ends. As DNA, the CDR3 is TGCGCCAGCAGGGACGGGACTCGAAAGGTTTTGGGGGAGCTGTTTTTT. It translates to CASRDGTRKVLGELFF.

The sample holds a few counts of this clone. The V and J genes are TRBV5-4 and TRBJ1-2; 7 positions agree with TRBD1. Germline lookup yields CDR1 SGHNT and CDR2 YYREEE (reference sequence). V was pared by 3 bases and J by 8 bases, with 4 bases of the junction left unmatched. The CDR3 runs 12 residues. For the CDR3, the DNA is TGTGCCAGCAGCTCGACAGGGCCAGGCTACACCTTC. Its protein product is CASSSTGPGYTF.

The J gene is TRBJ2-3, the V gene TRBV7-6; D is ambiguous. V was cut by 5 bases and J by 2 bases, with 5 bases left in between. Looked up from germline, CDR1 is SGHVS and CDR2 is FNYEAQ. CDR3 length equals 12 residues. CDR3 DNA: TGTGCCAGCAGCCCCTACACAGATACGCAGTATTTT. It specifies CASSPYTDTQYF.

The J gene is TRBJ2-1, the V gene TRBV20-1; a weak D match, TRBD2 (5 bases). The CDR3 totals 11 residues. Germline V gene data show CDR1 as DFQATT and CDR2 as SNEGSKA (reference sequence). V lost 5 bases and J lost 12, with 14 bases in between. CDR3 in DNA: TGCAGTGCTCTGGCCCGGGATCGGCAGTTCTTC. This encodes CSALARDRQFF.

This sequence joins TRBV9 and TRBJ1-2, with a possible D match to TRBD1 (5 bases). V was shortened by 3 bases and J by 0 bases, with 9 bases between the two germline ends. The CDR3 is 14 residues long. The germline V gene encodes CDR1 SGDLS and CDR2 YYNGEE. CDR3 sequence (DNA): TGTGCCAGCAGCGGGGGGGGACCTAACTATGGCTACACCTTC. It codes for CASSGGGPNYGYTF.

The CDR3 loop reads CASSFRGAGANVLTF. The CDR3 nucleotides read TGTGCCAGTAGTTTCAGGGGGGCTGGGGCCAACGTCCTGACTTTC. The rearrangement joins TRBV19 to TRBJ2-6; D might be TRBD1 (7 bases). CDR3 length: 15 amino acids. Looked up from germline, CDR1 is LNHDA and CDR2 is SQIVND (reference sequence). Trimming shortened V by 5 bases and J by 2 bases, and 10 bases separated the two germline ends.

J is TRBJ1-5 and V is TRBV6-5; 8 nucleotides line up with TRBD1. V lost 5 bases to trimming and J lost 7 bases; unmatched junction nucleotides: 10. The CDR3 spans 15 residues. Germline V CDR1 and CDR2: MNHEY, SVGAGI. The CDR3 sequence: CASSPTGGLGQPQHF. The CDR3 nucleotides read TGTGCCAGCAGTCCTACAGGGGGGCTAGGGCAGCCCCAGCATTTT.

This clone was found a few times. The same CDR3 can be traced to other DNA sequences in this sample. The chain uses TRBV6-4 and TRBJ2-3; TRBD2 matches 10 bases. Germline lookup yields CDR1 MRHNA and CDR2 SNTAGT. V shed 3 bases, J shed 2 bases, and the junction held 2 bases outside the gene matches. The CDR3 is 15 residues long. The CDR3 nucleotides are TGTGCCAGCAGTGAGAGCGGGGGGGCCACAGATACGCAGTATTTT. Its protein product is CASSESGGATDTQYF.

The chain joins TRBV10-3 to TRBJ2-3, with D possibly TRBD2 on 9 matching bases. The CDR3 totals 19 residues. Germline values: CDR1 ENHRY, CDR2 SYGVKD. The V gene lost 6 bases and the J gene lost 2 bases, with 27 bases spanning the gap. CDR3 in amino acids: CAIRAPGTGERGDTDTQYF. Here the CDR3 DNA reads TGTGCCATCAGGGCCCCTGGGACAGGCGAGCGGGGGGACACAGATACGCAGTATTTT.

This clone was picked up one time. This rearrangement joins TRBV2 to TRBJ2-1, with TRBD2 identical over 7 bases. The CDR3 has 16 residues. The trim removed 8 bases at V and 4 bases at J, leaving 14 bases unmatched. Germline lookup yields CDR1 SNHLY and CDR2 FYNNEI. For the CDR3, the DNA is TGTGCCAGCCTTGAGGGAGCGGGGTTAGGTTACAATGAGCAGTTCTTC. This encodes CASLEGAGLGYNEQFF.

This clone was observed once. The rearrangement uses TRBV12-5 and TRBJ2-1; 9 nucleotides line up with TRBD1. This CDR3 region has 15 residues. Looked up from germline, CDR1 is LGHNT and CDR2 is FRNRAP. The V gene end was trimmed by 3 bases and the J gene end by 4 bases; junction bases not matched to a gene: 4. The chain's CDR3 is CASGFTGTGYNEQFF. CDR3 DNA sequence: TGTGCTAGTGGTTTTACCGGGACAGGGTACAATGAGCAGTTCTTC.

The V and J genes are TRBV15 and TRBJ2-5, with TRBD2 matching over 7 bases. Germline V gene lookup returns CDR1 LNHNV and CDR2 YYDKDF (reference sequence). The CDR3 is made up of 14 amino acids. Losses at the gene ends were 0 bases for V and 3 bases for J; bases not matched to a gene: 1. CDR3 loop: CATSRERGEETQYF. In DNA, the CDR3 is TGTGCCACCAGCAGAGAACGGGGGGAAGAGACCCAGTACTTC.

The chain carries TRBV19 and TRBJ2-3; D is perhaps TRBD2 (6 bases). CDR3 length: 15 amino acids. Looked up from germline, CDR1 is LNHDA and CDR2 is SQIVND (reference sequence). With 2 bases removed from V and 3 bases from J, the gap between germline ends came to 12 bases. The DNA for the CDR3 is TGTGCCAGTAGTATATGGCTAGCGAATACAGATACGCAGTATTTT. Translated: CASSIWLANTDTQYF.

This clone appeared a few times. This sequence joins TRBV7-6 and TRBJ2-7, with D maybe TRBD1 (7 bases). Germline CDR1 reads SGHVS; CDR2 reads FNYEAQ. The CDR3 sequence is 19 residues long. V lost 7 bases and J 3 bases, leaving 31 bases between the germline ends. CDR3 residues: CASTITLRRGQGTHYEQYF. CDR3 nucleotide sequence: TGTGCCAGCACCATAACTCTCAGGAGGGGGCAGGGCACCCACTACGAGCAGTACTTC.

This clone was counted between two and nine times. The rearrangement uses TRBV4-1 and TRBJ1-2; D is undetermined. The CDR3 length is 12 residues. The germline V and J ends were trimmed by 1 base and 7 bases, with 7 bases remaining between them. Germline CDR1 and CDR2: MGHRA and YSYEKL. This chain's CDR3 is CASSQVLAGYTF. In DNA form, the CDR3 reads TGCGCCAGCAGCCAAGTTTTAGCTGGCTACACCTTC.

The chain recombines TRBV7-3 with TRBJ2-3; 8 nucleotides line up with TRBD2. Germline assignment: CDR1 SGHTA and CDR2 FQGTGA. This CDR3 is 14 amino acids long. V was clipped by 5 bases and J by 6 bases; unmatched bases: 7. The CDR3 region has the DNA TGTGCCAGCAGCCAAAGCGGGAGCTTTGATACGCAGTATTTT. It yields the protein CASSQSGSFDTQYF.

V and J are TRBV5-6 and TRBJ1-3; D uncertain. The CDR3 length is 14 residues. Germline assignment: CDR1 SGHDT and CDR2 YYEEEE. V was pared by 7 bases and J by 3 bases, with 14 bases between. CDR3 DNA sequence: TGTGCCAGCCTCGCCCGAGGGCGTGGAAACACCATATATTTT. Translation gives CASLARGRGNTIYF.

This clone was observed once. The V call is TRBV9, the J call TRBJ2-1; 9 positions match TRBD2. J was trimmed by 3 bases and V by 0 bases; bases with no gene match: 4. In germline, CDR1 is SGDLS, CDR2 YYNGEE. The CDR3 covers 16 residues. The chain's CDR3 is CASSVEPSGIYNEQFF. The CDR3, as DNA: TGTGCCAGCAGCGTAGAACCTAGCGGGATCTACAATGAGCAGTTCTTC. Complete variable domain (other parts from reference TRBV9 and TRBJ2-1): DSGVTQTPKHLITATGQRVTLRCSPRSGDLSVYWYQQSLDQGLQFLIQYYNGEERAKGNILERFSAQQFPDLHSELNLSSLELGDSALYFCASSVEPSGIYNEQFFGPGTRLTVL.